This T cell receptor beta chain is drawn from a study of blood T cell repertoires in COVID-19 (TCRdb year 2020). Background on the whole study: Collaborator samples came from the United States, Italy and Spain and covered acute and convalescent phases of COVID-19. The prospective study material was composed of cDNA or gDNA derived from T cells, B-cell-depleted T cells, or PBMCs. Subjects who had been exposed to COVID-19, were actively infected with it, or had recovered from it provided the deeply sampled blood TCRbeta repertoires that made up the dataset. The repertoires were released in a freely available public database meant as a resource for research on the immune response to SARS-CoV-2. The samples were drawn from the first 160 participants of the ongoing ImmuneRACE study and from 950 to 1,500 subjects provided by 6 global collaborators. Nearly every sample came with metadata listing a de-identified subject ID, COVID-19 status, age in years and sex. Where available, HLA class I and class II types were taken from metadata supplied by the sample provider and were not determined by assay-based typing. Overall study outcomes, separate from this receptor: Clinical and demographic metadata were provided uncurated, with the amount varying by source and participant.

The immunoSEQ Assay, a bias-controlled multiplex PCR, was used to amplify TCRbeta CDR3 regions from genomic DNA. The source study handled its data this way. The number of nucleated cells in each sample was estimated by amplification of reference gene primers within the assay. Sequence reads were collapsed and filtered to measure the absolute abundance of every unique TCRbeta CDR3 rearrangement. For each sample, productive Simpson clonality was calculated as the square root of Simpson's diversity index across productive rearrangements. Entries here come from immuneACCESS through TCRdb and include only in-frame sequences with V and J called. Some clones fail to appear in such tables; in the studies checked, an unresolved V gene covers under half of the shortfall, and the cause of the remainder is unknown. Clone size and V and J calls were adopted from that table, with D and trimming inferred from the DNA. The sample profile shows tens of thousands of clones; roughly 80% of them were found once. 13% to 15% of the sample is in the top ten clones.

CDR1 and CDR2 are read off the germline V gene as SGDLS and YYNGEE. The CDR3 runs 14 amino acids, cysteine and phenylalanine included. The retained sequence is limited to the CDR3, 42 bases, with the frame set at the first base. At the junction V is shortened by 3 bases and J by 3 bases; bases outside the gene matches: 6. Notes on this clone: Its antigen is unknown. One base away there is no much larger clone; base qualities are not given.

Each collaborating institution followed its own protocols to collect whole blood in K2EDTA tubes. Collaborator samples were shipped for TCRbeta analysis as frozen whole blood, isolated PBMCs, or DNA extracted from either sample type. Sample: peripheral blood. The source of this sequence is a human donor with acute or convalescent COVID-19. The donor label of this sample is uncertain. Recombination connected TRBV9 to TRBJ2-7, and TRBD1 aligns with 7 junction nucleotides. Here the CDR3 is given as CASSATGDDYEQYF. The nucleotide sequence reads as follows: TGTGCCAGCAGCGCCACAGGGGATGACTACGAGCAGTACTTC.